The 3 T cell receptor beta chains below all came from one sample that was sequenced in a study of T-cell memory formation after mild COVID-19. TCRdb re-called the 5' RACE reads with MiXCR, one entry per CDR3 protein. The sample shows roughly 600,000 distinct CDR3 sequences, more than 15% of them seen only once. The sequencing sample was made of PBMCs or a T cell subset sorted from them (not recorded which). Every receptor here comes from an adult woman who had mild COVID-19 (a few samples of this study predate the infection). Cell type and time point are not known.

This clonotype was seen many times. V and J are TRBV29-1 and TRBJ2-3; D gene uncertain. This CDR3 contains 11 residues. The germline CDR1 and CDR2 sequences are SQVTM and ANQGSEA. Trimming stripped 7 bases from V and 0 bases from J, with 5 bases between. CDR3 region: CSAKSTDTQYF. The CDR3 bases are TGCAGCGCGAAAAGCACAGATACGCAGTATTTT.

V and J are TRBV12-3 or TRBV12-4 and TRBJ2-2, with a tentative D call TRBD2 (5 bases). Trimming shortened V by 6 bases and J by 3 bases, and 17 bases separated the two germline ends. The CDR3 has 16 amino acids. CDR3 coding DNA: TGTGCCAGCAGACGCTTCGTTGGACTGGACACCGGGGAGCTGTTTTTT. Its translation is CASRRFVGLDTGELFF.

V gene TRBV19 combines with J gene TRBJ2-3; D ambiguous. The CDR3 has 16 amino acids. Between the trimmed V and J ends, which lost 3 bases and 1 base, there was a span of 14 bases. The germline V gene encodes CDR1 LNHDA and CDR2 SQIVND (reference sequence). CDR3 sequence (DNA): TGTGCCAGTAGTATGAGGCGTAGGTCGGGCACAGATACGCAGTATTTT. Translation: CASSMRRRSGTDTQYF.